Presented here are 21 T cell receptor beta chains from one specimen sequenced in a study of blood T cell repertoires in COVID-19. Only in-frame clones appear in the TCRdb table, and some are missing; sequencing was by immunoSEQ multiplex PCR. The profile shows roughly 150,000 clones, approximately 88% of them singletons. Specimen: peripheral blood. These receptor sequences come from a human donor in a cohort sampled during active COVID-19.

About this clone: This same CDR3 is encoded by further DNA sequences in the sample. The chain combines TRBV3-1 (or the pseudogene TRBV3-2) with TRBJ1-2; 8 nucleotides match TRBD1. Germline V gene data show CDR1 as LGHDT and CDR2 as YNNKEL (reference sequence). CDR3 length equals 14 residues. The ends lost 2 bases at V and 4 bases at J; junction bases unmatched: 3. This chain's CDR3 is CASSQIQGAYGYTF. The DNA for the CDR3 is TGTGCCAGCAGCCAAATTCAGGGGGCCTATGGCTACACCTTC.

The chain couples TRBV18 to TRBJ1-1; 7 bases are a match to TRBD1. From germline, CDR1 is KGHSH and CDR2 LQKENI. With V trimmed by 3 bases and J by 1 base, 8 bases remained unmatched. The CDR3 extends over 16 amino acids. As DNA, the CDR3 is TGTGCCAGCTCACCGACGGTAGGACAGGCGAACACTGAAGCTTTCTTT. Translation: CASSPTVGQANTEAFF.

This clone was counted only a few times. The chain is built from TRBV9 and TRBJ2-1; D may be TRBD1 (6 bases). Trimming took off 4 bases at V and 5 bases at J, with 19 bases between the two ends. Germline V lookup: CDR1 SGDLS, CDR2 YYNGEE. CDR3 length equals 16 residues. CDR3 loop: CASSPPAGAQNNEQFF. In nucleotides, the CDR3 is TGTGCCAGCAGCCCCCCCGCAGGGGCGCAGAACAATGAGCAGTTCTTC.

The chain combines TRBV19 with TRBJ2-1; unclear D gene. Trimming removed 5 bases at V and 2 bases at J, with 16 bases between. This CDR3 contains 16 residues. The V gene's germline CDR1 is LNHDA and CDR2 SQIVND (reference sequence). CDR3 sequence (DNA): TGTGCCAGTAGTTCGGAGACTTTCTCCCCCTACAATGAGCAGTTCTTC. This sequence encodes CASSSETFSPYNEQFF.

The chain uses TRBV24-1 and TRBJ2-1; 9 positions match TRBD2. The CDR3 totals 17 residues. In germline, CDR1 is KGHDR, CDR2 SFDVKD. J lost 5 bases, V lost 0 bases, and 7 bases had no gene match. CDR3 bases: TGTGCCACCAGTGATTTGCACAGGACTAGCGACAACAATGAGCAGTTCTTC. Its protein product is CATSDLHRTSDNNEQFF.

The rearrangement joins TRBV5-8 to TRBJ2-2; D possibly corresponds to TRBD2 (7 bases). The CDR3 covers 14 residues. Per germline, CDR1 SGHTS and CDR2 YDEGEE. V lost 8 bases, J lost 4 bases, and 15 bases lay in between. CDR3 sequence: CASPGRGRTGELFF. In DNA, the CDR3 is TGTGCCAGTCCTGGGCGGGGGCGCACCGGGGAGCTGTTTTTT.

The chain couples TRBV2 to TRBJ2-3; 7 bases align to TRBD2. This CDR3 has 17 amino acids. The junction had 7 bases not matched to a gene; V was cut back by 0 bases and J by 1 base. Germline V CDR1 and CDR2: SNHLY, FYNNEI. The CDR3 DNA reads as TGTGCCAGCAGTGAAGCGCGGGCTAGCGGCCGCACAGATACGCAGTATTTT. Translated, it gives CASSEARASGRTDTQYF.

This chain uses TRBV9 with TRBJ2-1; the match to TRBD1 covers 7 bases. The CDR3 is made up of 16 amino acids. Germline CDR1 and CDR2: SGDLS and YYNGEE. Trimming took 4 bases from V and 5 from J; bases not matched to a gene: 12. The CDR3 loop reads CASSTAPGQLNNEQFF. The CDR3 DNA sequence: TGTGCCAGCAGCACTGCCCCGGGACAGCTCAACAATGAGCAGTTCTTC.

J is TRBJ1-2 and V is TRBV5-5; TRBD1 might be the D (5 bases). Germline CDR1 SGHKS, CDR2 YYEKEE (reference sequence). The length of the CDR3 is 14 residues. The V gene lost 2 bases and the J gene lost 2 bases, with 10 bases spanning the gap. CDR3 region: CASSFLGENYGYTF. In nucleotides, the CDR3 is TGTGCCAGCAGCTTCCTAGGGGAAAACTATGGCTACACCTTC.

This chain uses TRBV13 with TRBJ2-7, with D possibly being TRBD2 (6 bases). The CDR3 runs 15 residues. Germline CDR1 and CDR2: PRHDT and FYEKMQ (reference sequence). The V gene lost 4 bases and the J gene lost 0 bases, with 13 bases spanning the gap. CDR3 sequence reads: CASSSLARSSYEQYF. The CDR3 region has the DNA TGTGCCAGCAGCTCCCTAGCGAGGAGCTCCTACGAGCAGTACTTC.

The chain uses TRBV3-1 (or the pseudogene TRBV3-2) and TRBJ2-7; 13 positions agree with TRBD2. The CDR3 consists of 15 residues. Per the germline V gene, CDR1 is LGHDT and CDR2 is YNNKEL (reference sequence). Unmatched junction bases numbered 8, after V lost 6 bases and J lost 6 bases. The CDR3 spells CASSLTSGGASEQYF. The CDR3 bases are TGTGCCAGCAGTCTTACTAGCGGGGGGGCCAGCGAGCAGTACTTC.

This clone appeared a single time. The V and J genes are TRBV5-5 and TRBJ2-6; D unresolved. Germline values: CDR1 SGHKS, CDR2 YYEKEE (reference sequence). The length of the CDR3 is 16 residues. Trimming left V 1 base short and J 0 bases short, with 8 bases between. This CDR3 is CASSLYGLSGANVLTF. CDR3 DNA sequence: TGTGCCAGCAGCTTGTATGGGCTCTCTGGGGCCAACGTCCTGACTTTC.

This rearrangement joins TRBV5-5 to TRBJ2-3; TRBD2 agrees at 8 bases. Trimming took 3 bases from V and 2 from J; bases not matched to a gene: 8. CDR1 is SGHKS and CDR2 is YYEKEE in the germline V gene (reference sequence). This CDR3 region has 16 residues. The CDR3 sequence is CASSSWDGGATDTQYF. The DNA for the CDR3 is TGTGCCAGCAGCTCTTGGGACGGGGGGGCCACAGATACGCAGTATTTT.

This clone was recorded many times. V gene TRBV5-1 combines with J gene TRBJ2-7, with a tentative D call TRBD2 (6 bases). The germline gives CDR1 SGHRS, CDR2 YFSETQ. Deletions cut 2 bases from V and 0 bases from J, with 9 bases between. The CDR3 is 14 amino acids. CDR3 sequence (DNA): TGCGCCAGCAGCTTTCTAGCGAGCTCCTACGAGCAGTACTTC. Translated: CASSFLASSYEQYF. Full variable domain (missing parts from reference TRBV5-1 and TRBJ2-7): KAGVTQTPRYLIKTRGQQVTLSCSPISGHRSVSWYQQTPGQGLQFLFEYFSETQRNKGNFPGRFSGRQFSNSRSEMNVSTLELGDSALYLCASSFLASSYEQYFGPGTRLTVT.

This chain connects TRBV30 to TRBJ1-6, with D perhaps matching TRBD1 (6 bases). CDR3 length equals 14 residues. In germline, CDR1 is GTSNPN, CDR2 SVGIG (reference sequence). V gave up 3 bases and J gave up 9 bases, with 15 bases separating them. This CDR3 is CAWRETGNPSPLHF. In nucleotides, the CDR3 is TGTGCCTGGAGGGAAACAGGGAACCCTTCACCCCTCCACTTT.

This chain connects TRBV28 to TRBJ1-1; 7 bases map to TRBD1. In germline, CDR1 is MDHEN, CDR2 SYDVKM. The CDR3 runs to 12 residues. The J segment lost 6 bases and the V segment lost 7 bases, leaving 5 bases of the junction unmatched. CDR3 nucleotides: TGTGCCAGCACTCAGGGGGGCGCTGAAGCTTTCTTT. Translated, it gives CASTQGGAEAFF. The entire variable domain, with the rest obtained from reference TRBV28 and TRBJ1-1, is as follows: DVKVTQSSRYLVKRTGEKVFLECVQDMDHENMFWYRQDPGLGLRLIYFSYDVKMKEKGDIPEGYSVSREKKERFSLILESASTNQTSMYLCASTQGGAEAFFGQGTRLTVV.

This rearrangement joins TRBV28 to TRBJ2-7; D gene uncertain. V dropped 3 bases and J dropped 2 bases, with 11 bases sitting between them. Germline CDR1 and CDR2: MDHEN and SYDVKM. The CDR3 loop spans 14 amino acids. The CDR3 is CASSLPSGAYEQYF. CDR3 bases: TGTGCCAGCAGTTTGCCATCAGGCGCCTACGAGCAGTACTTC.

The chain couples TRBV6-2 or TRBV6-3 to TRBJ2-1, with 8 positions matching TRBD2. Germline V CDR1 and CDR2: MNHEY, SVGEGT. This CDR3 has 12 amino acids. J was trimmed by 7 bases and V by 5 bases; bases with no gene match: 1. The CDR3 sequence is CASSRGGNEQFF. The CDR3, as DNA: TGTGCCAGCAGTCGGGGGGGAAATGAGCAGTTCTTC.

V usage is TRBV7-8 and J usage is TRBJ1-2; 7 bases fit TRBD1. The V gene end was trimmed by 5 bases and the J gene end by 4 bases; junction bases not matched to a gene: 10. Germline loops: CDR1 SGHVS, CDR2 FQNEAQ. This CDR3 has 15 amino acids. CDR3 nucleotides: TGTGCCAGCAGCCTCCAGGACAGGCCCGGCTATGGCTACACCTTC. Protein product: CASSLQDRPGYGYTF.

V gene TRBV2 combines with J gene TRBJ2-7; 15 positions match TRBD2. The CDR3 sequence is 15 residues long. V shed 5 bases and J 2 bases; nucleotides not matched to a gene: 1. The germline V gene encodes CDR1 SNHLY and CDR2 FYNNEI. This chain's CDR3 is CASSRTSGGAYEQYF. The CDR3 nucleotides are TGTGCCAGCAGTAGGACTAGCGGGGGGGCCTACGAGCAGTACTTC.

Only a few counts were recorded for this clone. This chain uses TRBV28 with TRBJ2-2; the D is unclear. Trimming took off 3 bases at V and 6 bases at J, with 8 bases between the two ends. CDR3 length: 13 residues. Germline V gives CDR1 MDHEN, CDR2 SYDVKM. The CDR3 here is CASSLPTPGELFF. CDR3 DNA sequence: TGTGCCAGCAGTTTGCCCACTCCCGGGGAGCTGTTTTTT.